This T cell receptor (beta chain) was obtained from a study of Graves' ophthalmopathy and Graves' hyperthyroidism. The V gene's germline CDR1 is SEHNR and CDR2 FQNEAQ (reference sequence). The CDR3 runs 14 residues. V was shortened by 6 bases and J by 7 bases, with 19 bases between the two germline ends. For repertoire sequencing, the TCR beta CDR3 regions were amplified from RNA transcripts. RT-PCR was first run with HTBI primers, then multiplex PCR in a second round. TCRdb reprocessed the multiplex PCR reads via MiXCR and lists one record per CDR3 protein. The sample shows 200,000 to 300,000 distinct CDR3 sequences, around 42% of them seen only once. The table lists this clonotype with a few counts. Antigen specificity is unknown. Study outcomes and limitations: Blood also contained most of the expanded thyroid clonotypes above 0.001 frequency.

Source material: peripheral blood. The sequence was collected from an adult man with Graves' ophthalmopathy. This chain uses TRBV7-9 with TRBJ2-7; the D is unclear. Written as DNA, the CDR3 is TGTGCCAGCAGTTCCTGGGGTGGCCAAGAGGAGCAGTACTTC. Translating gives CASSSWGGQEEQYF. Full variable domain (outside the CDR3, taken from reference TRBV7-9 and TRBJ2-7): DTGVSQNPRHKITKRGQNVTFRCDPISEHNRLYWYRQTLGQGPEFLTYFQNEAQLEKSRLLSDRFSAERPKGSFSTLEIQRTEQGDSAMYLCASSSWGGQEEQYFGPGTRLTVT.